These 6 T cell receptor beta chains share one sample of origin, sequenced in a study of CD8+ T cells in alopecia areata. Sequencing relied on a cDNA template that was reverse transcribed from extracted RNA. Libraries were prepared by immunoSEQ multiplex PCR; TCRdb keeps only in-frame clonotypes and omits some of them. This sample has fewer than 200,000 clones, with approximately 56% found just once. The starting material was CD4+ T cells sorted from blood, obtained at week 0. The receptors were sampled from a human donor with alopecia areata.

Only one count was recorded for this clone. Within the sample, other DNA sequences also encode this same CDR3. The chain employs TRBV30 and TRBJ2-7; no firm D call. This CDR3 contains 10 residues. CDR1 GTSNPN and CDR2 SVGIG come from the germline V gene (reference sequence). Trimming left V 5 bases short and J 3 bases short, with 5 bases between. CDR3 sequence reads: CAWGDYEQYF. CDR3 DNA sequence: TGTGCCTGGGGAGACTACGAGCAGTACTTC.

This clone has only a few counts. This sequence joins TRBV29-1 and TRBJ1-2; no clear D gene. Germline CDR1 SQVTM, CDR2 ANQGSEA. Trimming left V 4 bases short and J 8 bases short, with 17 bases between. This CDR3 is 13 amino acids long. CDR3 loop: CSVAGEGSGGYTF. In DNA form, the CDR3 reads TGCAGCGTTGCCGGGGAGGGCTCGGGGGGCTACACCTTC.

This rearrangement joins TRBV7-9 to TRBJ2-5; possible D gene TRBD2, 6 bases. CDR1 and CDR2 from the germline V gene are SEHNR and FQNEAQ (reference sequence). The CDR3 contains 14 residues. V dropped 5 bases and J dropped 2 bases, with 12 bases sitting between them. The CDR3 protein is CASSSPGRQETQYF. The CDR3 DNA follows: TGTGCCAGCAGCAGCCCAGGGAGGCAAGAGACCCAGTACTTC.

J is TRBJ2-1 and V is TRBV11-2; 7 bases fit TRBD2. In germline, CDR1 is SGHAT, CDR2 FQNNGV. V trimming: 8 bases; J trimming: 0 bases; junction bases outside the gene matches: 4. The length of the CDR3 is 14 residues. CDR3 DNA: TGTGCCAGCGACGGGGGGAGCTCCTACAATGAGCAGTTCTTC. This codes for CASDGGSSYNEQFF.

This chain links TRBV9 with TRBJ2-3; 12 positions agree with TRBD2. The CDR3 totals 16 residues. After removal of 0 bases from V and 2 bases from J, the junction contained 1 base not matched to a gene. Per germline, CDR1 SGDLS and CDR2 YYNGEE. DNA of the CDR3: TGTGCCAGCAGCGTAGCTAGCGGGGGGGTCACAGATACGCAGTATTTT. The encoded protein is CASSVASGGVTDTQYF.

This clone was counted a few times. The J gene is TRBJ1-6, the V gene TRBV2; a possible D gene is TRBD1 (6 bases). There are 14 residues in the CDR3. Germline V lookup: CDR1 SNHLY, CDR2 FYNNEI. The V end lost 3 bases, the J end lost 9 bases, and 12 bases lay between the germline ends. CDR3 sequence: CASSEAVRGSPLHF. CDR3 DNA: TGTGCCAGCAGTGAGGCGGTCAGGGGTTCACCCCTCCACTTT.